The text below deals with one TCR beta chain. The antigen is undetermined. The trim removed 3 bases at V and 7 bases at J, leaving 1 base unmatched. This CDR3 spans 12 amino acids. The germline CDR1 and CDR2 sequences are MNHNS and SASEGT. The assay was immunoSEQ multiplex PCR, and TCRdb's table has in-frame clones only and misses some. Among around 110,000 clones listed, 85% to 95% were seen once. This sample was taken from a study of T cell responses to AZD1222 COVID-19 vaccine. Overall study findings and caveats: Reportedly, nearly half of unique spike TCRs recognized epitopes outside B.1.351/B.1.1.7 mutations.

The sample in question was peripheral blood, obtained on day 0 of AZD1222 vaccination. The chain uses TRBV6-1 and TRBJ1-2, with TRBD1 identical over 8 bases. The clonotype was recovered from an adult in good health. CDR3 DNA sequence: TGTGCCAGCAGTGAGGACAGGGCTGGCTACACCTTC. This encodes CASSEDRAGYTF.